There are many counts of the clone carrying this T cell receptor (beta chain). Its antigen is still unknown. The data originate from a study of Graves' ophthalmopathy and Graves' hyperthyroidism. Study as a whole: Peripheral blood was gathered at the point of initial diagnosis, before any treatment started. Whole-study findings and limits: As the model predicted ophthalmopathy progression, it achieved a sensitivity of nearly 71% and a specificity of approximately 72%. Using a 13-signature model, the authors split ophthalmopathy from stable hyperthyroidism, with roughly 90% sensitivity and approximately 80% specificity.

The sequenced template was RNA, covering the TCR beta CDR3 region. Investigators did first-round RT-PCR with HTBI primers, then second-round multiplex PCR. TCRdb fed the multiplex PCR reads into MiXCR, producing one record per CDR3 protein. The data contain 300,000 to 500,000 distinct CDR3 sequences, about 16% of them seen just once; the ten biggest clones take up 5.5% to 8%. As the starting material, 8 to 10 ml of fresh peripheral blood yielded the PBMCs. V lost 0 bases and J lost 6, with 5 bases in between. The germline V gene has CDR1 DFQATT and CDR2 SNEGSKA (reference sequence). The CDR3 is made up of 11 amino acids.

The receptor's source is a woman aged 18-29 years with stable Graves' hyperthyroidism. The V call is TRBV20-1, the J call TRBJ1-2; no reliable D call. Sequencing was done on a sample of peripheral blood. CDR3 DNA sequence: TGCAGTGCTAGAGATGGGCATGGCTACACCTTC. It codes for CSARDGHGYTF.